A selection of T cell receptor beta chains follows, all from one sample in a study of blood T cell repertoires in COVID-19. Measured with immunoSEQ multiplex PCR; TCRdb has only the in-frame clones, and not every one. The table lists about 120,000 clones, roughly 85% of them singletons. The source material was peripheral blood. Every receptor here comes from a man older than 75 with acute or convalescent COVID-19. CDR3s include the opening cysteine and the closing phenylalanine or tryptophan. Each record gives: D gene, V gene, J gene, clone size, CDR3 protein, CDR3 DNA. D genes are given only for firm matches. Clone size appears in some rows only: once, few, many, or a class for an expanded clone.

d_gene: -; v_gene: TRBV6-4; j_gene: TRBJ2-1; abundance: -; CDR3aa: CAIRSWDFYNEQFF; CDR3nt: TGTGCCATCCGATCGTGGGACTTCTACAATGAGCAGTTCTTC
d_gene: TRBD1; v_gene: TRBV10-3; j_gene: TRBJ1-1; abundance: -; CDR3aa: CAITPRGGLTEAFF; CDR3nt: TGTGCCATCACGCCTAGAGGGGGCTTAACTGAAGCTTTCTTT
d_gene: -; v_gene: TRBV19; j_gene: TRBJ1-1; abundance: -; CDR3aa: CASSALAGNTEAFF; CDR3nt: TGTGCCAGTAGTGCCCTCGCGGGGAACACTGAAGCTTTCTTT
d_gene: TRBD1; v_gene: TRBV2; j_gene: TRBJ2-6; abundance: -; CDR3aa: CASSPGQGSGANVLTF; CDR3nt: TGTGCCAGCAGTCCGGGACAGGGCTCTGGGGCCAACGTCCTGACTTTC
d_gene: TRBD1; v_gene: TRBV18; j_gene: TRBJ1-1; abundance: few; CDR3aa: CASSPRGTAEAFF; CDR3nt: TGTGCCAGCTCACCACGGGGGACAGCTGAAGCTTTCTTT
d_gene: TRBD2; v_gene: TRBV3-1/TRBV3-2; j_gene: TRBJ2-5; abundance: -; CDR3aa: CASSQGTAGGGTQYF; CDR3nt: TGTGCCAGCAGCCAAGGGACAGCCGGGGGGGGGACCCAGTACTTC
d_gene: TRBD1; v_gene: TRBV6-5; j_gene: TRBJ1-1; abundance: -; CDR3aa: CASSRTGQGTEAFF; CDR3nt: TGTGCCAGCAGCCGGACAGGGCAAGGGACTGAAGCTTTCTTT
d_gene: -; v_gene: TRBV5-1; j_gene: TRBJ1-3; abundance: -; CDR3aa: CASSYGETSGNTIYF; CDR3nt: TGCGCCAGCAGCTACGGAGAGACCTCTGGAAACACCATATATTTT
d_gene: TRBD1; v_gene: TRBV27; j_gene: TRBJ1-3; abundance: -; CDR3aa: CASSVGTGFRDTIYF; CDR3nt: TGTGCCAGCAGTGTGGGGACAGGGTTTAGGGACACCATATATTTT
d_gene: -; v_gene: TRBV7-3; j_gene: TRBJ2-2; abundance: -; CDR3aa: CASSLTSRAGELFF; CDR3nt: TGTGCCAGCAGCTTAACGTCGAGGGCCGGGGAGCTGTTTTTT
d_gene: -; v_gene: TRBV4-1; j_gene: TRBJ1-2; abundance: -; CDR3aa: CASSQIEHLTTGVFNYGYTF; CDR3nt: TGCGCCAGCAGCCAAATCGAGCATTTGACGACAGGCGTATTTAACTATGGCTACACCTTC
d_gene: TRBD2; v_gene: TRBV18; j_gene: TRBJ2-7; abundance: -; CDR3aa: CASSPAGGLYEQYF; CDR3nt: TGTGCCAGCTCACCCGCGGGGGGGCTGTACGAGCAGTACTTC
d_gene: -; v_gene: TRBV15; j_gene: TRBJ2-1; abundance: -; CDR3aa: CAMLRRGFF; CDR3nt: TGTGCGATGCTACGTCGCGGCTTCTTC
d_gene: -; v_gene: TRBV11-1; j_gene: TRBJ2-5; abundance: few; CDR3aa: CASSPHTGTLGTQYF; CDR3nt: TGTGCCAGCAGCCCCCATACTGGGACTCTAGGGACCCAGTACTTC
d_gene: TRBD1; v_gene: TRBV9; j_gene: TRBJ2-1; abundance: -; CDR3aa: CASSLRTGGNEQFF; CDR3nt: TGTGCCAGCAGCCTTCGGACAGGGGGAAATGAGCAGTTCTTC
d_gene: -; v_gene: TRBV19; j_gene: TRBJ2-7; abundance: -; CDR3aa: CASSTGHTSYEQYF; CDR3nt: TGTGCCAGTAGCACAGGGCACACTTCCTACGAGCAGTACTTC
d_gene: -; v_gene: TRBV5-6; j_gene: TRBJ2-7; abundance: -; CDR3aa: CASSFTSVYEQYF; CDR3nt: TGTGCCAGCAGCTTCACTAGTGTCTACGAGCAGTACTTC
d_gene: TRBD1; v_gene: TRBV2; j_gene: TRBJ2-7; abundance: -; CDR3aa: CASTLGGDRVFEQYF; CDR3nt: TGTGCCAGCACCTTAGGAGGGGACAGGGTGTTCGAGCAGTACTTC
d_gene: -; v_gene: TRBV5-5; j_gene: TRBJ1-3; abundance: -; CDR3aa: CASSLGGQPNTIYF; CDR3nt: TGTGCCAGCAGCTTGGGGGGGCAACCAAACACCATATATTTT
d_gene: TRBD2; v_gene: TRBV25-1; j_gene: TRBJ2-5; abundance: -; CDR3aa: CASSEWGLAGAGETQYF; CDR3nt: TGTGCCAGCAGTGAATGGGGACTAGCGGGGGCGGGGGAGACCCAGTACTTC
d_gene: TRBD1; v_gene: TRBV9; j_gene: TRBJ1-1; abundance: -; CDR3aa: CASSVSQGALNTEAFF; CDR3nt: TGTGCCAGCAGCGTAAGCCAGGGGGCTCTGAACACTGAAGCTTTCTTT
d_gene: -; v_gene: TRBV7-9; j_gene: TRBJ2-5; abundance: once; CDR3aa: CASSVEAETQYF; CDR3nt: TGTGCCAGCAGCGTAGAAGCAGAGACCCAGTACTTC
d_gene: -; v_gene: TRBV19; j_gene: TRBJ1-2; abundance: -; CDR3aa: CASIPRELSYGYTF; CDR3nt: TGTGCCAGTATCCCTAGGGAGCTTTCCTATGGCTACACCTTC
d_gene: TRBD1; v_gene: TRBV19; j_gene: TRBJ1-4; abundance: -; CDR3aa: CASTPGTGTEKLFF; CDR3nt: TGTGCCAGTACCCCCGGGACAGGGACTGAAAAACTGTTTTTT
d_gene: TRBD2; v_gene: TRBV27; j_gene: TRBJ2-6; abundance: -; CDR3aa: CASSRVAGNSGANVLTF; CDR3nt: TGTGCCAGCAGTAGAGTAGCGGGTAACTCTGGGGCCAACGTCCTGACTTTC
d_gene: -; v_gene: TRBV11-2; j_gene: TRBJ1-1; abundance: once; CDR3aa: CASSLGGRTEAFF; CDR3nt: TGTGCCAGCAGCTTAGGCGGAAGGACTGAAGCTTTCTTT
d_gene: TRBD2; v_gene: TRBV5-1; j_gene: TRBJ2-3; abundance: -; CDR3aa: CASSLGEGDTDTQYF; CDR3nt: TGCGCCAGCAGCTTGGGGGAGGGCGACACAGATACGCAGTATTTT
d_gene: -; v_gene: TRBV19; j_gene: TRBJ2-7; abundance: -; CDR3aa: CASSIAAGRAYEQYF; CDR3nt: TGTGCCAGTAGTATAGCGGCGGGACGGGCCTACGAGCAGTACTTC
d_gene: -; v_gene: TRBV28; j_gene: TRBJ1-1; abundance: -; CDR3aa: CASSLWRRGSTEAFF; CDR3nt: TGTGCCAGCAGTTTATGGCGGAGAGGGAGCACTGAAGCTTTCTTT
d_gene: -; v_gene: TRBV3-1/TRBV3-2; j_gene: TRBJ1-5; abundance: -; CDR3aa: CASSQMGGGQPQHF; CDR3nt: TGTGCCAGCAGCCAAATGGGGGGAGGTCAGCCCCAGCATTTT
d_gene: -; v_gene: TRBV11-1; j_gene: TRBJ1-1; abundance: -; CDR3aa: CASSLTKGVGEAFF; CDR3nt: TGTGCCAGCAGCTTAACTAAAGGGGTTGGTGAAGCTTTCTTT
d_gene: TRBD2; v_gene: TRBV18; j_gene: TRBJ2-2; abundance: -; CDR3aa: CASSPPTSLTGELFF; CDR3nt: TGTGCCAGCTCACCCCCGACTAGCTTGACCGGGGAGCTGTTTTTT
d_gene: TRBD2; v_gene: TRBV5-1; j_gene: TRBJ2-5; abundance: -; CDR3aa: CASSPGTSGGIRRAQETQYF; CDR3nt: TGCGCCAGCAGCCCCGGGACTAGCGGGGGGATACGTCGAGCTCAAGAGACCCAGTACTTC
d_gene: -; v_gene: TRBV18; j_gene: TRBJ1-5; abundance: -; CDR3aa: CASSAWVGALNQPQHF; CDR3nt: TGTGCCAGCTCCGCGTGGGTGGGGGCGCTTAATCAGCCCCAGCATTTT
d_gene: TRBD1; v_gene: TRBV10-3; j_gene: TRBJ1-5; abundance: -; CDR3aa: CAISESKTGNYQPQHF; CDR3nt: TGTGCCATCAGTGAGTCAAAGACAGGGAATTATCAGCCCCAGCATTTT
d_gene: -; v_gene: TRBV3-1/TRBV3-2; j_gene: TRBJ1-1; abundance: -; CDR3aa: CASSSENTEAFF; CDR3nt: TGTGCCAGCAGCTCAGAGAACACTGAAGCTTTCTTT
d_gene: TRBD2; v_gene: TRBV4-2; j_gene: TRBJ2-7; abundance: -; CDR3aa: CASSQGPGLDLGAYEQYF; CDR3nt: TGTGCCAGCAGCCAAGGGCCGGGACTAGATTTAGGGGCCTACGAGCAGTACTTC
d_gene: TRBD2; v_gene: TRBV23-1; j_gene: TRBJ2-7; abundance: -; CDR3aa: CASLGTSGTTRSYEQYF; CDR3nt: TGCGCCAGTCTTGGGACTAGCGGGACAACCAGGTCCTACGAGCAGTACTTC
d_gene: -; v_gene: TRBV19; j_gene: TRBJ2-2; abundance: -; CDR3aa: CATKLIAAPNTGELFF; CDR3nt: TGTGCCACTAAATTGATCGCGGCTCCGAACACCGGGGAGCTGTTTTTT
d_gene: TRBD1; v_gene: TRBV19; j_gene: TRBJ1-5; abundance: few; CDR3aa: CASSRGQGRDQPQHF; CDR3nt: TGTGCCAGTAGTAGGGGACAGGGCCGGGATCAGCCCCAGCATTTT
d_gene: -; v_gene: TRBV6-4; j_gene: TRBJ2-7; abundance: -; CDR3aa: CASSLLSTSEQYF; CDR3nt: TGTGCCAGCAGCCTCCTATCCACTAGCGAGCAGTACTTC
d_gene: -; v_gene: TRBV12-3/TRBV12-4; j_gene: TRBJ2-5; abundance: many; CDR3aa: CASTPGKETQYF; CDR3nt: TGTGCCAGCACTCCCGGGAAGGAGACCCAGTACTTC
d_gene: -; v_gene: TRBV29-1; j_gene: TRBJ1-3; abundance: -; CDR3aa: CSVEKSSGNTIYF; CDR3nt: TGCAGCGTTGAAAAGAGCTCTGGAAACACCATATATTTT
d_gene: -; v_gene: TRBV19; j_gene: TRBJ1-1; abundance: -; CDR3aa: CASRWFEGDLNTEAFF; CDR3nt: TGTGCCAGTAGATGGTTCGAAGGGGATCTGAACACTGAAGCTTTCTTT
d_gene: -; v_gene: TRBV19; j_gene: TRBJ2-5; abundance: -; CDR3aa: CASTSRAGTETQYF; CDR3nt: TGTGCCAGTACCTCGAGAGCGGGTACAGAGACCCAGTACTTC
d_gene: -; v_gene: TRBV3-1/TRBV3-2; j_gene: TRBJ1-2; abundance: -; CDR3aa: CASSQDLGLKSYGYTF; CDR3nt: TGTGCCAGCAGCCAAGATTTGGGACTGAAGAGCTATGGCTACACCTTC
d_gene: -; v_gene: TRBV5-5; j_gene: TRBJ2-6; abundance: -; CDR3aa: CASSLEAQLGSGANVLTF; CDR3nt: TGTGCCAGCAGCTTGGAGGCCCAACTAGGCTCTGGGGCCAACGTCCTGACTTTC
d_gene: -; v_gene: TRBV29-1; j_gene: TRBJ1-2; abundance: -; CDR3aa: CSVGGGDYGYTF; CDR3nt: TGCAGCGTTGGGGGAGGGGACTATGGCTACACCTTC
d_gene: -; v_gene: TRBV30; j_gene: TRBJ1-1; abundance: -; CDR3aa: CAWSAPRTGTEAFF; CDR3nt: TGTGCCTGGAGTGCTCCCCGAACGGGGACTGAAGCTTTCTTT
d_gene: -; v_gene: TRBV11-2; j_gene: TRBJ2-2; abundance: -; CDR3aa: CASSFTSSVGADTGELFF; CDR3nt: TGTGCCAGCAGCTTTACTTCTAGCGTCGGGGCTGACACCGGGGAGCTGTTTTTT
d_gene: TRBD1; v_gene: TRBV5-1; j_gene: TRBJ1-1; abundance: -; CDR3aa: CASSLEGTGANTEAFF; CDR3nt: TGCGCCAGCAGCTTGGAGGGGACAGGAGCGAACACTGAAGCTTTCTTT
d_gene: TRBD2; v_gene: TRBV7-8; j_gene: TRBJ2-7; abundance: -; CDR3aa: CASSLDHRGVSYEQYF; CDR3nt: TGTGCCAGCAGCTTAGATCATCGGGGGGTGTCCTACGAGCAGTACTTC
d_gene: TRBD1; v_gene: TRBV18; j_gene: TRBJ2-1; abundance: -; CDR3aa: CASSLRQGAIYEQFF; CDR3nt: TGTGCCAGCTCACTAAGACAGGGAGCGATCTATGAGCAGTTCTTC
d_gene: TRBD1; v_gene: TRBV6-1; j_gene: TRBJ1-2; abundance: -; CDR3aa: CASSEATGGNYGYTF; CDR3nt: TGTGCCAGCAGTGAGGCGACAGGGGGAAACTATGGCTACACCTTC
d_gene: TRBD2; v_gene: TRBV5-4; j_gene: TRBJ2-7; abundance: -; CDR3aa: CASSPLAGSFSSYEQYF; CDR3nt: TGTGCCAGCAGCCCTTTAGCGGGGTCCTTCAGCTCCTACGAGCAGTACTTC
d_gene: -; v_gene: TRBV4-1; j_gene: TRBJ1-3; abundance: once; CDR3aa: CASSQARVDTIYF; CDR3nt: TGCGCCAGCAGCCAAGCCAGGGTGGACACCATATATTTT
d_gene: -; v_gene: TRBV29-1; j_gene: TRBJ1-1; abundance: -; CDR3aa: CSVGRGRRGNTEAFF; CDR3nt: TGCAGCGTTGGGCGCGGCAGACGGGGGAACACTGAAGCTTTCTTT
d_gene: TRBD1; v_gene: TRBV11-2; j_gene: TRBJ1-2; abundance: -; CDR3aa: CASSRTAGTAFNYGYTF; CDR3nt: TGTGCCAGCAGCCGAACGGCGGGGACAGCATTTAACTATGGCTACACCTTC